This TCR beta chain comes out of a study of T cell repertoires and HLA-DP antigens listed by TCRdb under 2018. For the wider study: The study used an in vitro model of CD4+ T cell alloreactivity in which transduced HeLa cells presented allogeneic HLA-DP. One alloantigen differed from self by one peptide-binding groove amino acid, whereas the other differed by ten, modelling structurally similar versus dissimilar alloantigens. On average, roughly 200 ng of DNA went in for sorted CD137+CD4+ samples, versus 950 to 1,500 ng for pre-culture CD4+ samples. The three donors, two male and one female, ranged from the 18-to-29 to the 60-to-69 age band.

On this clone itself: Its antigen is currently not known. No qualities accompany the bases; no much larger clone lies one base away.

Untouched CD4+ T cells were isolated from Ficoll-separated PBMC through negative selection with magnetic beads, and an average purity of 97.7% was reached. Untouched CD4+ T cells were isolated with magnetic beads from Ficoll-separated PBMC, and a purity of approximately 98% was reached with negligible CD8+ contamination. Donors were a few healthy blood donors whose buffy coats supplied peripheral blood mononuclear cells. Each of the three donors was CMV seronegative. The DNeasy Blood & Tissue Kit was used for extraction of genomic DNA. Genomic DNA from sorted CD137+CD4+ cells and from pre-culture CD4+ baseline samples of each subject was subjected to TCRB sequencing. According to the germline V gene, CDR1 reads SNHLY and CDR2 reads FYNNEI. Spanning cysteine to phenylalanine, the CDR3 consists of 13 amino acids. CDR3 DNA is the only sequence kept; it has 39 bases, read in frame from the first base. The V and J ends are trimmed by 7 bases and 0 bases, leaving 9 bases between them.

Study-wide findings and limitations: Sorted CD137+ cells showed similar clonality against both alloantigens, at 0.3 to 0.4, which was much higher than the approximately 0.036 seen in pre-culture samples. Limitations were identified as the inclusion of only three donors, the use of a non-physiological HeLa antigen-presenting system, and the use of total CD4+ responder cells. Clones undetected before culture had an average cumulative frequency of roughly 36% against one allele versus around 51% against the other. Separate analysis of naive and memory CD4+ repertoires was not performed.

The immunoSEQ multiplex PCR, with forward primers for 54 TRBV segments and reverse primers for 13 TRBJ segments, was used to amplify TCRB CDR3 regions. Deep resolution, with a target of 200,000 T cell genomes, was applied to the sequencing of pre-culture CD4+ samples. Sequencing of the amplicons was done on an Illumina HiSeq System, giving 87 bp reads that spanned the CDR3. In the authors' own workflow: Reads were corrected for PCR and sequencing errors, and CDR3 regions were defined by alignment to IMGT reference sequences. Synthetic template pools were used to estimate the numbers of templates and unique rearrangements. Clonality was computed as 1 minus Pielou's evenness. The Daley-Smith estimator was used to estimate richness. Repertoire overlap was measured with Morisita's index. Clones present in cultured samples but not detected in the pre-culture repertoire of the same donor were defined as low-abundance clones. TCRdb's version of the immuneACCESS table is confined to in-frame rearrangements and falls short of the full clone set. An unresolved V gene accounts for under half of the shortfall where checked; the remainder is of unknown origin. That table is the source of V, J and clone size, and D and trimming were worked out from the DNA. This sample is represented by over 60,000 clones; around 77% of them were singletons. 1.5% to 2% of the sample is taken by the ten largest.

Sequences were obtained from CD4+ T cells from PBMCs. The chain employs TRBV2 and TRBJ1-1; the D gene cannot be resolved reliably. This receptor was taken from a man in his sixties in good health and CMV-seronegative. The CDR3 loop reads CASKPFLNTEAFF. In nucleotide form, the sequence is TGTGCCAGCAAACCGTTTTTGAACACTGAAGCTTTCTTT. With the rest looked up from the reference TRBV2 and TRBJ1-1 genes rather than sequenced, the full variable domain is EPEVTQTPSHQVTQMGQEVILRCVPISNHLYFYWYRQILGQKVEFLVSFYNNEISEKSEIFDDQFSVERPDGSNFTLKIRSTKLEDSAMYFCASKPFLNTEAFFGQGTRLTVV.